A selection of T cell receptor beta chains follows, all from one sample in a study of cytomegalovirus exposure and HLA in healthy donors. Measured with immunoSEQ multiplex PCR; TCRdb has only the in-frame clones, and not every one. The table has approximately 160,000 clones, 75% to 95% seen once. The sequenced material came from PBMCs. These receptors all come from a woman under 30 in good health and CMV-seropositive. Each CDR3 is given with its conserved first and last residue. A D gene is named only where the DNA matches it firmly. Size tells how often a clone was seen (once, few, many) or the class of an expanded clone, and some rows leave it out.

V gene,J gene,clone size,D gene,CDR3 DNA,CDR3 protein
TRBV27,TRBJ1-1,once,TRBD1,TGTGCCAGCAGTCTAGGACAGGCGAACACTGAAGCTTTCTTT,CASSLGQANTEAFF
TRBV9,TRBJ2-1,.,TRBD2,TGTGCCAGCAGCGAGAGCGGGAGATCCTACAATGAGCAGTTCTTC,CASSESGRSYNEQFF
TRBV11-2,TRBJ1-2,.,.,TGTGCCAGCAGTCTGGGGCAGCACTATGGCTACACCTTC,CASSLGQHYGYTF
TRBV5-1,TRBJ2-7,.,.,TGCGCCAGCAGCTCTCCTCCCTACGAGCAGTACTTC,CASSSPPYEQYF
TRBV7-9,TRBJ2-7,.,TRBD1,TGTGCCAGCAGCCTACACCGGGACAGGGATTCCTACGAGCAGTACTTC,CASSLHRDRDSYEQYF
TRBV18,TRBJ2-7,.,.,TGTGCCAGCTCACCACGTAGGGGCTACGAGCAGTACTTC,CASSPRRGYEQYF
TRBV7-9,TRBJ2-5,.,TRBD1,TGTGCCAGCAGCTCGGACAGGGGACGGGAAGAGACCCAGTACTTC,CASSSDRGREETQYF
TRBV27,TRBJ2-1,.,TRBD2,TGTGCCAGCAGTAGCTGGGCTAGCGGCAACAATGAGCAGTTCTTC,CASSSWASGNNEQFF
TRBV29-1,TRBJ1-2,.,.,TGCAGCGTCGAGGTTGGAGCTAACTATGGCTACACCTTC,CSVEVGANYGYTF
TRBV2,TRBJ2-2,.,.,TGTGCCAGCAGTGAACGGGACATCCCGACCGGGGAGCTGTTTTTT,CASSERDIPTGELFF
TRBV7-9,TRBJ2-2,.,TRBD1,TGTGCCAGCAGCTTCCGGGACAGGGGGACGAACACCGGGGAGCTGTTTTTT,CASSFRDRGTNTGELFF
TRBV7-9,TRBJ2-5,.,.,TGTGCCAGCAGCTTACCTGCAGGATACCAAGAGACCCAGTACTTC,CASSLPAGYQETQYF
TRBV5-1,TRBJ2-3,.,.,TGCGCCAGCAGCGCTGAGGGCACAGATACGCAGTATTTT,CASSAEGTDTQYF
TRBV4-2,TRBJ1-5,.,.,TGTGCCAGCAGCCATCCCCCCGGGGTTCATAGCAATCAGCCCCAGCATTTT,CASSHPPGVHSNQPQHF
TRBV4-3,TRBJ2-1,.,TRBD2,TGCGCCAGCAGCCAACTTACCCCAACGACTAGCGGGCCCAATGAGCAGTTCTTC,CASSQLTPTTSGPNEQFF
TRBV29-1,TRBJ1-1,.,.,TGCAGCGTTGTAATGGGCAACACTGAAGCTTTCTTT,CSVVMGNTEAFF
TRBV27,TRBJ2-1,.,TRBD2,TGTGCCAGCAGTTCCATAGCGGGAGGGTACAATGAGCAGTTCTTC,CASSSIAGGYNEQFF
TRBV6-1,TRBJ2-3,.,.,TGTGCCAGCAGTGAAGGAAGGGGCTCCACAGATACGCAGTATTTT,CASSEGRGSTDTQYF
TRBV27,TRBJ2-3,.,.,TGTGCCAGCAGTTTATGGGGCGGCACAGATACGCAGTATTTT,CASSLWGGTDTQYF
TRBV7-9,TRBJ2-7,once,.,TGTGCCAGCAGCTTAAGTCAAGGGAGCCTCAACGAGCAGTACTTC,CASSLSQGSLNEQYF
TRBV6-5,TRBJ2-1,.,.,TGTGCCAGCAGTTACGTGGGGGGCTCCTACAATGAGCAGTTCTTC,CASSYVGGSYNEQFF
TRBV2,TRBJ2-1,.,.,TGTGCCAGCAAAAGGGAGAATGAGCAGTTCTTC,CASKRENEQFF
TRBV7-3,TRBJ2-1,.,.,TGTGCCAGCAGCTTACAGGGCGGTAGCTCCTACAATGAGCAGTTCTTC,CASSLQGGSSYNEQFF
TRBV21-1,TRBJ2-4,.,.,TGTGCCAGCACCTTAGCACGTTCCGGGGAAGCCAAAAACATTCAGTACTTC,CASTLARSGEAKNIQYF
TRBV27,TRBJ2-7,.,TRBD1,TGTGCCAGCAGTTTTGGGGACAGGGTAAGCGAGCAGTACTTC,CASSFGDRVSEQYF
TRBV19,TRBJ2-1,.,TRBD1,TGTGCCAGTAGTGCCGGGACAGGGTTACATGAGCAGTTCTTC,CASSAGTGLHEQFF
TRBV28,TRBJ2-3,.,.,TGTGCCATCCGGGGGACGGCAGATACGCAGTATTTT,CAIRGTADTQYF
TRBV19,TRBJ2-7,.,TRBD1,TGTGCCAGTAGTTCCGGACAGGGGGCCTACGAGCAGTACTTC,CASSSGQGAYEQYF
TRBV9,TRBJ2-5,.,TRBD2,TGTGCCAGCAGCGTAGGACTAGCGGGAGGAAAGCAAGAGACCCAGTACTTC,CASSVGLAGGKQETQYF
TRBV5-4,TRBJ2-1,.,TRBD2,TGTGCCAGCAGCTTTCCGGGGGGGCTGTTTAATGAGCAGTTCTTC,CASSFPGGLFNEQFF
TRBV18,TRBJ1-5,.,.,TGTGCCAGCTCTCGTACAGGCGGGGAGTGGGCGCCCCAGCATTTT,CASSRTGGEWAPQHF
TRBV2,TRBJ1-1,.,.,TGTGCCAGCAGGGAAACTATTATCCTAACCCGGCGCGGTATCACTGAAGCTTTCTTT,CASRETIILTRRGITEAFF
TRBV23-1,TRBJ1-2,.,.,TGCGCCAGCAGTCAATCATCGGGGGTTATTCGTGGCTACACCTTC,CASSQSSGVIRGYTF
TRBV6-1,TRBJ2-2,.,TRBD2,TGTGCCAGCAGGTCGGGGGGGAACACCGGGGAGCTGTTTTTT,CASRSGGNTGELFF